The 11 T cell receptor beta chains listed next were all sequenced from one sample in a study of T cell responses to AZD1222 COVID-19 vaccine. TCRdb keeps only in-frame clones here, not all; method: immunoSEQ multiplex PCR. The table records tens of thousands of clones, around 89% of them present only once. This sample comprised peripheral blood, obtained on day 0 of AZD1222 vaccination. These receptors were taken from an adult in good health.

The chain links TRBV6-2 or TRBV6-3 to TRBJ1-2; no reliable D call. Germline V gene lookup returns CDR1 MNHEY and CDR2 SVGEGT. CDR3 length equals 12 residues. Trimming stripped 2 bases from V and 6 bases from J, with 7 bases between. The CDR3 is CASSYPEHGYTF. The CDR3 region has the DNA TGTGCCAGCAGTTACCCGGAGCATGGCTACACCTTC.

The chain carries TRBV27 and TRBJ1-2; possible D gene TRBD1, 6 bases. The CDR3 covers 13 residues. V was trimmed by 6 bases and J by 8 bases, leaving 16 bases between them. Germline values: CDR1 MNHEY, CDR2 SMNVEV (reference sequence). CDR3 coding DNA: TGTGCCAGCAGCCTGGCCGGGGGGCGAGGCTACACCTTC. It specifies CASSLAGGRGYTF.

V is TRBV25-1 and J is TRBJ1-6; D remains unclear. CDR1 and CDR2 from the germline V gene are MGHDK and SYGVNS. V was pared by 4 bases and J by 7 bases, with 11 bases between. The CDR3 spans 14 residues. The CDR3 DNA sequence: TGTGCCAGCAGTGGGGCGGGTTTCAATTCACCCCTCCACTTT. Amino acid sequence: CASSGAGFNSPLHF.

The chain recombines TRBV6-5 with TRBJ2-7; tentative D call: TRBD2 (6 bases). Trimming removed 7 bases at V and 5 bases at J, with 18 bases between. This CDR3 region has 14 residues. CDR1 and CDR2 from the germline V gene are MNHEY and SVGAGI. The CDR3 sequence is CASTPGVRVDEQYF. As DNA, the CDR3 is TGTGCCAGCACTCCGGGAGTCAGGGTGGACGAGCAGTACTTC.

This chain uses TRBV6-5 with TRBJ1-2, with D uncertain. The CDR3 has 15 residues. Germline V gene sequence: CDR1 MNHEY, CDR2 SVGAGI. V was shortened by 0 bases and J by 4 bases, with 12 bases between the two germline ends. The CDR3 reads CASSYSSTGGYGYTF. DNA of the CDR3: TGTGCCAGCAGTTACTCATCGACGGGTGGCTATGGCTACACCTTC.

The genes are TRBV24-1 and TRBJ1-1; tentative D call: TRBD1 (6 bases). The CDR3 is 15 residues long. V shed 7 bases and J shed 1 base, with 15 bases lying between them. Germline loops: CDR1 KGHDR, CDR2 SFDVKD. The CDR3 protein is CATSQKGGRNTEAFF. CDR3 bases: TGTGCCACCAGCCAAAAGGGGGGGAGGAACACTGAAGCTTTCTTT.

The table lists this clone with a count of one. The genes are TRBV4-3 and TRBJ1-1; D may be TRBD1 (5 bases). Germline V gene sequence: CDR1 LGHNA, CDR2 YSLEER. The CDR3 sequence is 15 residues long. V was cut by 4 bases and J by 2 bases, with 14 bases left in between. CDR3 in DNA: TGCGCCAGCAGCCTTCTCAGCGGGGGTAACACTGAAGCTTTCTTT. It specifies CASSLLSGGNTEAFF.

V and J are TRBV27 and TRBJ1-4; TRBD1 matches 11 bases. The CDR3 spans 17 residues. V gave up 3 bases and J gave up 4 bases; unmatched junction bases: 7. Germline CDR1 is MNHEY and CDR2 is SMNVEV (reference sequence). DNA of the CDR3: TGTGCCAGCAGTTTCTCGGACAGGGGGCGTAGTAATGAAAAACTGTTTTTT. Translated, it gives CASSFSDRGRSNEKLFF.

This clone was observed a few times. This rearrangement joins TRBV6-1 to TRBJ2-5; D may be TRBD1 (5 bases). The ends were cut back, 4 bases at V and 5 bases at J, with 20 bases in the middle. Germline V CDR1 and CDR2: MNHNS, SASEGT. CDR3 length: 16 residues. The CDR3 DNA reads TGTGCCAGCAGTGCCGGTGGGGCCAGGGCCAGGGAGACCCAGTACTTC. It specifies CASSAGGARARETQYF.

The V call is TRBV5-1, the J call TRBJ2-7; possibly TRBD1 for D (5 bases). The V gene's germline CDR1 is SGHRS and CDR2 YFSETQ. The CDR3 covers 13 residues. V lost 5 bases to trimming and J lost 5 bases, with 14 bases between them. The CDR3 DNA reads as TGCGCCAGCAGGCTGGCAGGGTCCAACGAGCAGTACTTC. Its translation: CASRLAGSNEQYF.

This sequence joins TRBV29-1 and TRBJ2-7; tentatively, D is TRBD2 (7 bases). The CDR3 has 12 residues. CDR1 is SQVTM, CDR2 ANQGSEA, per germline. Trimming removed 4 bases at V and 9 bases at J, with 16 bases between. The CDR3 DNA reads as TGCAGCGTTGTCGGGGGGCCGTCCGTGCAGTACTTC. This gives the protein CSVVGGPSVQYF.